This T cell receptor (beta chain) was recovered during a study of T cells after posttransplantation cyclophosphamide. V lost 6 bases and J lost 2; bases outside the gene matches: 9. The CDR3 extends over 15 amino acids. CDR1 MNHEY and CDR2 SMNVEV come from the germline V gene (reference sequence). Using immunoSEQ multiplex PCR, the repertoire was profiled, and TCRdb retains in-frame clones only, with some absent. The record shows over 35,000 clones for this sample, with no singletons present. This clone has a count of ten or more. This TCR was sampled from a man aged 50 to 60 in good health, CMV-negative, and a related stem cell transplant donor. What was sequenced was PBMCs. V and J are TRBV27 and TRBJ1-1, with TRBD1 matching 7 bases. The chain's CDR3 is CASSLYGTDNTEAFF. The CDR3 DNA reads TGTGCCAGCAGCCTTTACGGGACAGACAACACTGAAGCTTTCTTT.